The 19 T cell receptor beta chains below come from one sample, sequenced in a study of cytomegalovirus exposure and HLA in healthy donors. TCRdb keeps only in-frame clones here, not all; method: immunoSEQ multiplex PCR. The data hold hundreds of thousands of clones, with around 86% observed a single time. Sequenced material: PBMCs. These receptors came from a woman in her late teens or twenties in good health and CMV-seropositive.

J is TRBJ2-7 and V is TRBV7-2, with D possibly TRBD2 on 7 matching bases. CDR3 size: 17 residues. Germline loops: CDR1 SGHTA, CDR2 FQGNSA. Trimming cost V 6 bases and J 2 bases, with 23 bases left between them. The CDR3 sequence: CASRQGGGWLGTYEQYF. The CDR3, as DNA: TGTGCCAGCAGGCAGGGAGGGGGGTGGCTCGGGACCTACGAGCAGTACTTC.

This chain joins TRBV9 and TRBJ2-1; 9 positions agree with TRBD2. Germline CDR1 reads SGDLS; CDR2 reads YYNGEE. The ends lost 4 bases at V and 7 bases at J; junction bases unmatched: 6. The CDR3 contains 14 residues. The CDR3 DNA follows: TGTGCCAGCAGCAGAAGCGGGAGGTCGAATGAGCAGTTCTTC. This gives the protein CASSRSGRSNEQFF.

This chain connects TRBV7-8 to TRBJ2-5, with a possible D match to TRBD2 (5 bases). This CDR3 is built from 14 residues. V was clipped by 2 bases and J by 1 base, with 8 bases between them. CDR1 and CDR2 (germline): SGHVS, FQNEAQ. CDR3 DNA: TGTGCCAGCAGCTTAAGCACTAGCCAAGAGACCCAGTACTTC. This sequence encodes CASSLSTSQETQYF.

The gene calls are TRBV15 and TRBJ2-1; a possible D gene is TRBD1 (5 bases). The ends were cut back, 5 bases at V and 2 bases at J, with 7 bases in the middle. The CDR3 spans 13 residues. CDR1 and CDR2 (germline): LNHNV, YYDKDF (reference sequence). The CDR3 is CATSRRAYNEQFF. CDR3 coding DNA: TGTGCCACCAGCCGCAGGGCCTACAATGAGCAGTTCTTC.

The CDR3: CASSLRDSGLVPSGAFF. CDR3 sequence (DNA): TGCGCCAGCAGCTTGCGGGACAGCGGGCTTGTACCCTCGGGGGCTTTCTTT. The chain links TRBV5-1 to TRBJ1-1, with TRBD1 matching 7 bases. V dropped 1 base and J dropped 11; count of bases not matched to a gene: 20. Germline V gene sequence: CDR1 SGHRS, CDR2 YFSETQ. The CDR3 extends over 17 amino acids.

The chain links TRBV28 to TRBJ2-7, with D uncertain. Germline-derived CDR1 and CDR2 are MDHEN and SYDVKM. The CDR3 runs 12 residues. V lost 6 bases and J 1 base, leaving 7 bases between the germline ends. DNA for the CDR3: TGTGCCAGCAGGGCCACATCCTACGAGCAGTACTTC. Translation gives CASRATSYEQYF.

This clone is a singleton in its sample. This sequence joins TRBV5-1 and TRBJ2-5, with D possibly matching TRBD1 (5 bases). The CDR3 consists of 13 residues. Per germline, CDR1 SGHRS and CDR2 YFSETQ. The V and J ends lost 7 bases and 0 bases respectively, with 10 bases between them. CDR3 sequence: CASHSGNQETQYF. Written as DNA, the CDR3 is TGCGCCAGCCACTCAGGGAACCAAGAGACCCAGTACTTC.

This chain connects TRBV7-3 to TRBJ2-1, with D possibly TRBD1 on 6 matching bases. The V end was cut by 5 bases, the J end by 0 bases, with 8 bases between. The germline V gene has CDR1 SGHTA and CDR2 FQGTGA. The CDR3 is 14 residues long. This CDR3 reads CASSMDSSYNEQFF. The DNA of the CDR3 is TGTGCCAGCAGCATGGACAGCTCCTACAATGAGCAGTTCTTC.

The genes are TRBV5-4 and TRBJ2-7; D is perhaps TRBD1 (6 bases). The CDR3 spans 15 residues. CDR1 SGHNT and CDR2 YYREEE come from the germline V gene (reference sequence). V lost 2 bases to trimming and J lost 3 bases, with 15 bases between them. This CDR3 is CASSLGPGHNYEQYF. The CDR3, as DNA: TGTGCCAGCAGCTTAGGACCGGGACACAACTACGAGCAGTACTTC.

This clone was seen ten or more times. The chain is built from TRBV4-2 and TRBJ2-3, with 9 bases that match TRBD2. The CDR3 spans 15 residues. Per the germline V gene, CDR1 is LGHNA and CDR2 is YNFKEQ. V lost 0 bases to trimming and J lost 4 bases; unmatched junction nucleotides: 2. The DNA of the CDR3 is TGTGCCAGCAGCCAAGAGCGGGAGGGCCCAGATACGCAGTATTTT. Amino acids: CASSQEREGPDTQYF.

The chain carries TRBV28 and TRBJ1-3; TRBD1 is a possible D gene (5 bases). Germline V gene lookup returns CDR1 MDHEN and CDR2 SYDVKM. The CDR3 contains 12 residues. The V gene lost 6 bases and the J gene lost 11 bases, with 14 bases spanning the gap. The CDR3 spells CASSDSGQSIYF. CDR3 sequence (DNA): TGTGCCAGCAGCGACTCAGGGCAATCCATATATTTT.

The CDR3 sequence is CSVEGGATNEKLFF. CDR3 bases: TGCAGCGTTGAGGGAGGGGCAACTAATGAAAAACTGTTTTTT. The chain links TRBV29-1 to TRBJ1-4, with D perhaps matching TRBD1 (5 bases). The germline gives CDR1 SQVTM, CDR2 ANQGSEA. The CDR3 is made up of 14 amino acids. V was clipped by 3 bases and J by 0 bases, with 8 bases between them.

J is TRBJ2-7 and V is TRBV28; 9 bases line up with TRBD2. Germline V gene data show CDR1 as MDHEN and CDR2 as SYDVKM. This CDR3 is built from 16 residues. With 5 bases clipped from V and 2 bases from J, the junction kept 10 bases outside the gene matches. CDR3 DNA: TGTGCCAGCAGTCTTCTAGCGGGGAGAGGGACCTACGAGCAGTACTTC. Its protein product is CASSLLAGRGTYEQYF.

J is TRBJ1-5 and V is TRBV6-5, with 9 bases lining up with TRBD1. In germline, CDR1 is MNHEY, CDR2 SVGAGI. CDR3 length: 14 residues. V dropped 4 bases and J dropped 7; count of bases not matched to a gene: 5. The CDR3 DNA reads as TGTGCCAGCAGTTCCCGGACAGGGGCCCAGCCCCAGCATTTT. It translates to CASSSRTGAQPQHF.

This clone came up a few times. The V and J genes are TRBV2 and TRBJ2-1; TRBD2 agrees at 8 bases. Looked up from germline, CDR1 is SNHLY and CDR2 is FYNNEI. J gave up 8 bases and V 6 bases, and 9 bases lay outside the gene matches. The CDR3 runs to 14 residues. The CDR3 sequence: CASRMEAGVDEQFF. In DNA form, the CDR3 reads TGTGCCAGCAGGATGGAAGCGGGGGTTGATGAGCAGTTCTTC.

The chain employs TRBV5-6 and TRBJ1-2; maybe TRBD1 (5 bases). This CDR3 contains 18 residues. The V and J ends lost 4 bases and 4 bases respectively, with 26 bases between them. Looked up from germline, CDR1 is SGHDT and CDR2 is YYEEEE. CDR3 DNA: TGTGCCAGCAGCCCGGGGCAGGAAACAACGGGGGTATTCTATGGCTACACCTTC. This codes for CASSPGQETTGVFYGYTF.

This clone turned up a few times. The chain joins TRBV9 to TRBJ2-7; D gene uncertain. CDR1 and CDR2 (germline): SGDLS, YYNGEE. Between the trimmed V and J ends, which lost 3 bases and 1 base, there was a span of 14 bases. The CDR3 has 15 residues. CDR3 sequence reads: CASSAAFGQSYEQYF. CDR3 DNA sequence: TGTGCCAGCAGCGCCGCTTTTGGGCAATCCTACGAGCAGTACTTC.

The chain carries TRBV7-9 and TRBJ1-4; D is unclear. With 5 bases removed from V and 0 bases from J, the gap between germline ends came to 7 bases. This CDR3 is built from 14 residues. Germline CDR1 and CDR2: SEHNR and FQNEAQ (reference sequence). Here the CDR3 DNA reads TGTGCCAGCAGCCCCGGAGCAACTAATGAAAAACTGTTTTTT. This sequence encodes CASSPGATNEKLFF.

The V call is TRBV19, the J call TRBJ2-1; 7 nucleotides match TRBD1. The CDR3 is made up of 11 amino acids. Trimming took 6 bases from V and 15 from J; bases not matched to a gene: 8. Germline CDR1 LNHDA, CDR2 SQIVND (reference sequence). DNA for the CDR3: TGTGCCAGTAGGAGGGGGCTAGCTTTGTTCTTC. This codes for CASRRGLALFF.